This T cell receptor beta chain was profiled in a study of neoadjuvant nivolumab and ipilimumab in lung cancer (dated by TCRdb to about 2020). For the wider study: Nivolumab was administered intravenously at 3 mg/kg on days 1, 15 and 29, and in the combination arm ipilimumab 1 mg/kg was added on day 1 only. The primary endpoint of the trial was the rate of major pathologic response (MPR) in the intention-to-treat population of each study arm. The study compared TCR repertoires in pretherapy (baseline) peripheral blood with TCR repertoires in tumors resected at surgery following neoadjuvant immune checkpoint blockade. Seven patients had matched pretherapy and resected tumor pairs analyzed, with four treated with nivolumab and three with nivolumab plus ipilimumab. A total of around 45 patients with operable NSCLC were treated in the trial, with roughly 23 randomized to nivolumab monotherapy and roughly 20 randomized to nivolumab plus ipilimumab. The paper as a whole reports these results and caveats: Tumor T-cell richness and clonality rose from pretherapy to surgery in three of three dual-therapy tumors but in only two of four nivolumab-treated tumors. TCR sequencing was performed in a small number of samples. No significant correlation was found between TCR clonality and pathologic tumor regression, and only one major-pathologic-response sample was available for the clonality analysis. A positive correlation was observed between pretherapy blood TCR richness and richness in tumors resected after neoadjuvant therapy (Spearman R ~ 0.82). Compared with tumor-adjacent uninvolved lung, resected tumors had greater TCR richness and clonality, and increases showed up in more of the dual-therapy-treated tumors.

The germline V gene sets CDR1 to SGHNT and CDR2 to YENEEA. Including the terminal cysteine and phenylalanine, the CDR3 comprises 18 residues. The kept DNA is CDR3 alone, 54 bases in frame from the first base. Trimming takes 1 base from V and 2 bases from J, and the germline ends sit 21 bases apart. This clone was seen once. Its antigen remains undetermined. No base quality values were provided; no much bigger clone lies one nucleotide off. Preparation of the library involved the immunoSEQ multiplex PCR assay. The paper's processing steps were these. Repertoires were summarized by richness and clonality, and significantly expanded and contracted clones were identified between pre- and post-therapy samples. The clones in this table, taken by TCRdb from immuneACCESS, are in-frame only. Not every clone is retained; where verified, under half of the shortfall comes from an unresolved V gene, and the cause of the rest is unknown. The V and J calls and the clone size are those of that table, but D and trimming were determined from the DNA. Present in this sample are more than 20,000 clones, roughly four fifths of which were seen just once. The leading ten clones occupy 7.5% to 10% of the sample.

In light of the paper, this sample's time point label describes: at surgical resection after neoadjuvant nivolumab +/- ipilimumab. Samples were obtained from the phase 2 randomized NEOSTAR trial, in which neoadjuvant nivolumab or nivolumab plus ipilimumab followed by surgery was tested in operable NSCLC. This specimen was tumor tissue, taken after neoadjuvant nivolumab, alone or with ipilimumab, at or shortly before surgery. The clonotype comes from an adult with non-small cell lung cancer. This chain is built from TRBV11-3 and TRBJ2-7; the D match is possibly TRBD1 or TRBD2, with 5 bases aligned in each. The base sequence is TGTGCCAGCAGCTTAGGCCCTCCGGGACCCACCGGCACCTACGAGCAGTACTTC. Its translation is CASSLGPPGPTGTYEQYF. The entire variable domain, with the stretches around the CDR3 drawn from the reference TRBV11-3 and TRBJ2-7 proteins, is EAGVVQSPRYKIIEKKQPVAFWCNPISGHNTLYWYLQNLGQGPELLIRYENEEAVDDSQLPKDRFSAERLKGVDSTLKIQPAELGDSAVYLCASSLGPPGPTGTYEQYFGPGTRLTVT.